Shown below are 3 T cell receptor beta chains from a single sample sequenced in a study of T cell repertoires in cytomegalovirus infection. The antigens for these receptors are not known. TCRdb independently ran MiXCR on the reads; one entry per CDR3 protein. The sample contains roughly 160,000 distinct CDR3 sequences, about a fifth of which appear only once. Specimen: CD8+ T cells from cultured PBMCs, collected from culture after CMV antigen stimulation. The receptors come from a human donor in good health (CMV status not recorded). Some clones in this sample may be carry-over from other donors' samples.

The chain is built from TRBV7-6 and TRBJ2-3; D is tentatively TRBD1 or TRBD2 (7 bases each). CDR1 SGHVS and CDR2 FNYEAQ come from the germline V gene. Trimming took 3 bases from V and 1 from J, leaving 11 bases between them. The CDR3 contains 15 residues. DNA for the CDR3: TGTGCCAGCAGCTTGGGAGGGGGCCGCACAGATACGCAGTATTTT. This gives the protein CASSLGGGRTDTQYF.

Only a few counts were recorded for this clonotype. The chain uses TRBV7-2 and TRBJ2-7; tentative D call: TRBD2 (7 bases). This CDR3 is built from 16 residues. V lost 5 bases and J 0 bases, leaving 17 bases between the germline ends. Germline V CDR1 and CDR2: SGHTA, FQGNSA. The chain's CDR3 is CASSPQWGGASYEQYF. In DNA form, the CDR3 reads TGTGCCAGCAGCCCCCAATGGGGGGGCGCCTCCTACGAGCAGTACTTC.

The sample holds a few counts of this clonotype. The chain employs TRBV2 and TRBJ1-1; no definite D call. Trimming left V 1 base short and J 6 bases short, with 12 bases between. CDR1 is SNHLY, CDR2 FYNNEI, per germline. The CDR3 runs 14 residues. CDR3 coding DNA: TGTGCCAGCAGTGAAGGGGATAGTTGGGCTGAAGCTTTCTTT. Encoded protein: CASSEGDSWAEAFF.